Described below is a single TCR beta chain sequence and its context. Its antigen is unknown. It has no much larger one-base neighbor in the sample; base qualities were not kept. The library was built by means of the immunoSEQ multiplex PCR assay. For most patients, genomic DNA was isolated with the Qiagen DNeasy Blood and Tissue Kit and shipped frozen to Adaptive Biotechnologies for TCR sequencing. Adaptive Biotechnologies carried out high-throughput TCR-beta CDR3 sequencing of genomic DNA for most patients. The authors processed their data as follows. Adaptive's ImmunoSEQ software was the source of the TCR sequencing data for approximately 18 patients, while a few other patients were processed with MiXCR and VDJtools. To correct CD4 versus CD8 sorting errors, any sequence found in both subsets at a frequency ratio below 5:1 was removed. CDR3 nucleotide sequences shared between donor and recipient were removed because the origin of such sequences could not be assigned. To count as alloreactive, a clone needed at least 2-fold expansion over unstimulated cells and a minimum CFSE-low frequency of 0.002% (template counts) or 0.001% (read counts). Clones were considered mappable if detected in sequenced pre-transplant spleen, lymph node, or MLR CFSE-low populations of the donor or recipient. The cumulative frequency of alloreactive clones was calculated as a percentage of all sequences, weighted by copy number. In its TCRdb copy, this immuneACCESS table keeps in-frame sequences only and misses some clones. Where compared with another copy, unresolved V genes explain less than half of these, and the others have no known cause. V and J calls and clone size come straight from that table; D and trimming were deduced from the DNA. For this sample there are roughly 100,000 clones; roughly 93% appear just once. More than 0.95% of the sample is in the top ten clones.

Interpreted using the paper, the time point label stands for: cells obtained before transplantation from donor or recipient. CD3+CD4+ and CD3+CD8+ populations were FACS-sorted from unstimulated pre-transplant donor and recipient cells taken from spleen or lymph nodes. This specimen comes from a study of graft-versus-host responses after intestinal transplantation (dated by TCRdb to about 2021). Background for the entire study: The transplants that recipients received were multivisceral, liver-intestinal, or isolated intestinal. After intestinal transplantation, graft-versus-host and host-versus-graft alloreactive T cell clones in the graft, circulation and bone marrow were tracked using bulk TCR-beta CDR3 sequencing. A peak of at least 4% donor T cells among recipient peripheral blood mononuclear cells was the definition used for donor T cell macrochimerism. Of the roughly 25 intestinal transplant recipients enrolled in the cohort, one of whom was a retransplant, a few patients without pretransplant specimens were excluded. Samples from three later patients were sequenced in-house on an Illumina MiSeq with MiXCR processing rather than by the commercial service. Alloreactive clones were identified by sequencing pre-transplant mixed lymphocyte reaction products and comparing them with unstimulated pre-transplant donor and recipient T cells. Every recipient was given anti-thymocyte globulin induction, followed by approximately three years of maintenance tacrolimus and steroids.

Summary of the overall study and its limitations: Early after transplant, peak levels of circulating GvH clones were found to be associated with declines in HvG clones. In the allografts of patients with donor T cell macrochimerism, GvH to HvG T cell clonal ratios were high. GvH clones turned up in recipient bone marrow, with some appearing earlier in ileal mucosa or blood, a pattern consistent with an intestinal mucosal origin. The conclusions were limited by the relatively low number and heterogeneity of the intestinal transplant patients.

Including the terminal cysteine and phenylalanine, the CDR3 comprises 16 residues. The DNA shown is the 48-base CDR3, in frame from base 1. Taken from the germline V gene, the CDR1 and CDR2 loops are LGHNA and YNFKEQ. V and J are trimmed by 3 bases and 4 bases, and the gene matches miss 7 bases of the junction. The sequence derives from a human donor who received an intestinal transplant. The specimen was unstimulated CD8+ T cells sorted from spleen or lymph node cells, collected before intestinal transplant. This chain joins TRBV4-2 to TRBJ2-3, with 10 bases aligning to TRBD1. The DNA is TGTGCCAGCAGCCAGCTCATGACAGGGGGCGCAGATACGCAGTATTTT. It codes for CASSQLMTGGADTQYF.